The 32 T cell receptor beta chains below all came from one sample that was sequenced in a study of radiotherapy plus CTLA-4 blockade in lung cancer. The assay was immunoSEQ multiplex PCR, and TCRdb's table has in-frame clones only and misses some. The table lists 90,000 to 95,000 clones, roughly 80% of them singletons. Sequencing used peripheral blood, obtained from a patient treated with radiotherapy plus ipilimumab. These receptors came from a human donor with non-small cell lung cancer who had stable disease on radiotherapy plus ipilimumab.

The chain is built from TRBV18 and TRBJ1-4; TRBD1 matches 9 bases. V shed 3 bases, J shed 7 bases, and the junction held 6 bases outside the gene matches. The CDR3 contains 15 residues. Per germline, CDR1 KGHSH and CDR2 LQKENI. The CDR3 DNA reads as TGTGCCAGCTCACCTCCGGGACAGGGAGGTGAAAAACTGTTTTTT. Translation: CASSPPGQGGEKLFF. Full variable domain (missing parts from reference TRBV18 and TRBJ1-4): NAGVMQNPRHLVRRRGQEARLRCSPMKGHSHVYWYRQLPEEGLKFMVYLQKENIIDESGMPKERFSAEFPKEGPSILRIQQVVRGDSAAYFCASSPPGQGGEKLFFGSGTQLSVL.

This chain joins TRBV25-1 and TRBJ2-1; D gene uncertain. This CDR3 spans 14 amino acids. The V end was cut by 5 bases, the J end by 7 bases, with 15 bases between. Germline CDR1 is MGHDK and CDR2 is SYGVNS. In DNA, the CDR3 is TGTGCCAGCAGTCCCCTCGTTGTCACGAATGAGCAGTTCTTC. It is translated as CASSPLVVTNEQFF.

Notes on this clone: Germline and junction disagree at one end, which may indicate a read error. This sequence joins TRBV27 and TRBJ2-1; 8 bases line up with TRBD2. Germline CDR1 is MNHEY and CDR2 is SMNVEV (reference sequence). The CDR3 is made up of 17 amino acids. The chain's CDR3 is CASSLSDWSQRGGEQFF. CDR3 bases: TGTGCCAGCAGTCTATCAGACTGGTCCCAACGGGGGGGTGAGCAGTTCTTC.

This chain connects TRBV6-5 to TRBJ2-7; D might be TRBD2 (6 bases). CDR1 MNHEY and CDR2 SVGAGI come from the germline V gene. The length of the CDR3 is 14 residues. V was cut by 0 bases and J by 3 bases, with 9 bases left in between. For the CDR3, the DNA is TGTGCCAGCAGTTACTCGGGGACTGACTACGAGCAGTACTTC. Translated: CASSYSGTDYEQYF.

The rearrangement uses TRBV7-2 and TRBJ1-1; no clear D. Germline lookup yields CDR1 SGHTA and CDR2 FQGNSA. This CDR3 is built from 12 residues. V was pared by 3 bases and J by 1 base, with 3 bases between. CDR3 coding DNA: TGTGCCAGCAGCTTCGAGAACACTGAAGCTTTCTTT. It codes for CASSFENTEAFF.

The V and J genes are TRBV28 and TRBJ1-1; maybe TRBD1 (5 bases). V lost 5 bases to trimming and J lost 2 bases, with 9 bases between them. Per the germline V gene, CDR1 is MDHEN and CDR2 is SYDVKM. The CDR3 spans 13 residues. CDR3 residues: CASSRTLNTEAFF. The CDR3 nucleotides read TGTGCCAGCAGTAGGACACTTAACACTGAAGCTTTCTTT.

J is TRBJ2-5 and V is TRBV9; 8 nucleotides line up with TRBD1. Trimming took 4 bases from V and 4 from J; bases not matched to a gene: 12. CDR3 length: 16 residues. From germline, CDR1 is SGDLS and CDR2 YYNGEE. The CDR3 spells CASSTSGAGGLETQYF. The CDR3 DNA reads TGTGCCAGCAGCACTTCAGGGGCAGGGGGCTTAGAGACCCAGTACTTC.

Concerning this clone itself: This same CDR3 is encoded by further DNA sequences in the sample. This chain links TRBV28 with TRBJ1-3; TRBD1 aligns across 7 bases. The CDR3 runs to 16 residues. V dropped 7 bases and J dropped 4; count of bases not matched to a gene: 13. Germline values: CDR1 MDHEN, CDR2 SYDVKM. For the CDR3, the DNA is TGTGCCAGCACTGAACAGGGGACCCTAATGGGAAACACCATATATTTT. This codes for CASTEQGTLMGNTIYF.

This rearrangement joins TRBV4-1 to TRBJ1-1, with no clear D. CDR1 and CDR2 from the germline V gene are MGHRA and YSYEKL. Trimming stripped 4 bases from V and 7 bases from J, with 25 bases between. The CDR3 has 17 residues. CDR3 in DNA: TGCGCCAGCAGCCGAGAGGTCGGTTTAAAGGGAAACGGTGAAGCTTTCTTT. It is translated as CASSREVGLKGNGEAFF.

The chain has TRBV7-2 and TRBJ2-1; possibly TRBD2 for D (5 bases). V shed 8 bases and J shed 6 bases, with 17 bases lying between them. Germline assignment: CDR1 SGHTA and CDR2 FQGNSA. The CDR3 contains 14 residues. CDR3 DNA: TGTGCCAGCTCATCCCCCGGGGTGCTCAATGAGCAGTTCTTC. Its protein is CASSSPGVLNEQFF.

The chain has TRBV5-1 and TRBJ1-1; D is uncertain. This CDR3 is built from 14 residues. V lost 0 bases and J lost 0, with 6 bases in between. The germline V gene encodes CDR1 SGHRS and CDR2 YFSETQ. Here the CDR3 reads CASSLGSLNTEAFF. CDR3 in DNA: TGCGCCAGCAGCTTGGGCAGCCTGAACACTGAAGCTTTCTTT.

The chain joins TRBV2 to TRBJ1-2, with 8 bases matching TRBD1. The germline CDR1 and CDR2 sequences are SNHLY and FYNNEI. The CDR3 runs to 11 residues. Trimming at V came to 11 bases and at J to 6 bases, leaving 5 bases not matched to a gene. CDR3 coding DNA: TGTGCCGGCACAGGGGGGGATGGCTACACCTTC. Protein product: CAGTGGDGYTF.

This clone was seen only once. This chain connects TRBV5-6 to TRBJ1-2; TRBD1 might be the D (6 bases). Looked up from germline, CDR1 is SGHDT and CDR2 is YYEEEE. V was clipped by 1 base and J by 4 bases, with 8 bases between them. This CDR3 region has 13 residues. This chain's CDR3 is CASSLRGGYGYTF. CDR3 nucleotides: TGTGCCAGCAGCTTGAGAGGGGGCTATGGCTACACCTTC. Variable domain in full (rest from reference TRBV5-6 and TRBJ1-2): DAGVTQSPTHLIKTRGQQVTLRCSPKSGHDTVSWYQQALGQGPQFIFQYYEEEERQRGNFPDRFSGHQFPNYSSELNVNALLLGDSALYLCASSLRGGYGYTFGSGTRLTVV.

The chain employs TRBV7-2 and TRBJ1-4, with 7 bases matching TRBD1. V shed 1 base and J 2 bases; nucleotides not matched to a gene: 1. Germline CDR1 reads SGHTA; CDR2 reads FQGNSA. CDR3 size: 15 residues. The CDR3 coding sequence is TGTGCCAGCAGCTTAGGACAGGGCACTAATGAAAAACTGTTTTTT. Protein sequence: CASSLGQGTNEKLFF.

V and J are TRBV18 and TRBJ2-1, with D unclear. Germline loops: CDR1 KGHSH, CDR2 LQKENI. CDR3 size: 14 residues. Between the trimmed V and J ends, which lost 0 bases and 4 bases, there was a span of 7 bases. CDR3 coding DNA: TGTGCCAGCTCACCACCTTCACAGTACAATGAGCAGTTCTTC. Residues: CASSPPSQYNEQFF.

J is TRBJ1-2 and V is TRBV5-1; 10 bases agree with TRBD1. Per the germline V gene, CDR1 is SGHRS and CDR2 is YFSETQ. The length of the CDR3 is 16 residues. V lost 0 bases, J lost 3 bases, and 5 bases stayed unmatched. The CDR3 here is CASSLAPDRGDYGYTF. For the CDR3, the DNA is TGCGCCAGCAGCTTGGCCCCGGACAGGGGGGACTATGGCTACACCTTC.

The chain uses TRBV11-3 and TRBJ1-3; D remains ambiguous. V shed 6 bases and J shed 3 bases, with 6 bases lying between them. CDR1 is SGHNT and CDR2 is YENEEA in the germline V gene. CDR3 length: 12 residues. The CDR3, as DNA: TGTGCCAGCAGTCGAGGTGGAAACACCATATATTTT. Translation gives CASSRGGNTIYF.

This chain's CDR3 is CASSRVRQGEAFF. The CDR3 DNA is TGTGCCAGCAGTAGAGTTAGACAGGGGGAAGCTTTCTTT. V is TRBV28 and J is TRBJ1-1; 8 bases fit TRBD1. The germline V gene has CDR1 MDHEN and CDR2 SYDVKM. The trim removed 5 bases at V and 8 bases at J, leaving 7 bases unmatched. CDR3 length: 13 residues.

This clone was observed once. The chain is built from TRBV27 and TRBJ2-7; the D is unclear. Germline loops: CDR1 MNHEY, CDR2 SMNVEV (reference sequence). This CDR3 comprises 13 residues. V lost 6 bases and J 4 bases, leaving 13 bases between the germline ends. CDR3 DNA: TGTGCCAGCAGCAGAGACGGGTCGTACGAGCAGTACTTC. Translation gives CASSRDGSYEQYF.

The chain combines TRBV27 with TRBJ2-5, with D perhaps TRBD1 (6 bases). V lost 5 bases and J lost 3, with 13 bases in between. Germline V gene data show CDR1 as MNHEY and CDR2 as SMNVEV (reference sequence). There are 14 residues in the CDR3. CDR3 DNA sequence: TGTGCCAGCAGTCGGACAGCAGACAAAGAGACCCAGTACTTC. Its protein product is CASSRTADKETQYF.

The chain carries TRBV7-6 and TRBJ2-2, with D perhaps TRBD1 (5 bases). CDR1 is SGHVS, CDR2 FNYEAQ, per germline. V was trimmed by 7 bases and J by 2 bases, leaving 11 bases between them. The length of the CDR3 is 14 residues. CDR3: CASTNQGNTGELFF. As DNA, the CDR3 is TGTGCCAGCACCAACCAGGGAAACACCGGGGAGCTGTTTTTT.

This rearrangement joins TRBV7-8 to TRBJ2-7, with no clear D. V was pared by 1 base and J by 5 bases, with 9 bases between. From germline, CDR1 is SGHVS and CDR2 FQNEAQ. The CDR3 totals 13 residues. The chain's CDR3 is CASSLVRIDEQYF. CDR3 nucleotides: TGTGCCAGCAGCTTAGTCCGCATAGACGAGCAGTACTTC.

This chain uses TRBV7-2 with TRBJ2-3; 9 nucleotides align to TRBD2. There are 18 residues in the CDR3. V shed 0 bases, J shed 8 bases, and the junction held 15 bases outside the gene matches. Germline loops: CDR1 SGHTA, CDR2 FQGNSA. CDR3 amino acids: CASSLAGGGLAQSGTQYF. The CDR3 nucleotides read TGTGCCAGCAGCTTAGCAGGGGGGGGACTAGCCCAATCGGGTACGCAGTATTTT.

The genes are TRBV5-1 and TRBJ1-4, with 7 bases identical to TRBD1. Unmatched junction bases numbered 3, after V lost 4 bases and J lost 0 bases. Germline-derived CDR1 and CDR2 are SGHRS and YFSETQ. The CDR3 runs to 15 residues. The CDR3 protein is CASSPTGATNEKLFF. The CDR3 region has the DNA TGCGCCAGCAGCCCAACAGGGGCAACTAATGAAAAACTGTTTTTT.

The genes are TRBV9 and TRBJ1-2, with a possible D match to TRBD1 (5 bases). This CDR3 is built from 14 residues. CDR1 and CDR2 (germline): SGDLS, YYNGEE. Trimming pared 0 bases from V and 6 bases from J, leaving 12 bases between. The CDR3 coding sequence is TGTGCCAGCAGCGTAGTGCCGGGGCCGGATGGCTACACCTTC. Translated, it gives CASSVVPGPDGYTF.

This chain joins TRBV27 and TRBJ2-3; D not resolved. Germline CDR1 MNHEY, CDR2 SMNVEV (reference sequence). V was trimmed by 6 bases and J by 2 bases, leaving 12 bases between them. The CDR3 runs to 14 residues. The CDR3 DNA follows: TGTGCCAGCAGCCCCTCCCGGAACACAGATACGCAGTATTTT. Amino acids: CASSPSRNTDTQYF.

V usage is TRBV11-2 and J usage is TRBJ2-7; D possibly matches TRBD1 or TRBD2 (6 bases each). CDR3 length: 16 amino acids. Per the germline V gene, CDR1 is SGHAT and CDR2 is FQNNGV. V lost 5 bases, J lost 5 bases, and 22 bases lay in between. The CDR3 region is CASSLLTGTRGDEQYF. In DNA, the CDR3 is TGTGCCAGCAGCCTATTGACCGGGACAAGGGGGGACGAGCAGTACTTC.

The V and J genes are TRBV19 and TRBJ1-1; 7 nucleotides agree with TRBD1. Trimming took 4 bases from V and 2 from J; bases not matched to a gene: 7. The germline CDR1 and CDR2 sequences are LNHDA and SQIVND (reference sequence). This CDR3 region has 15 residues. CDR3 DNA sequence: TGTGCCAGTAGTACCTTCCAGGGGGGAAACACTGAAGCTTTCTTT. Its protein is CASSTFQGGNTEAFF.

This chain uses TRBV18 with TRBJ2-7, with 8 bases matching TRBD1. The CDR3 extends over 14 amino acids. CDR1 and CDR2 from the germline V gene are KGHSH and LQKENI. J lost 5 bases, V lost 3 bases, and 6 bases had no gene match. CDR3 region: CASSPLRTGHEQYF. The CDR3 DNA is TGTGCCAGCTCACCCCTCCGGACAGGGCACGAGCAGTACTTC.

The J gene is TRBJ1-6, the V gene TRBV9; tentatively, D is TRBD1 (5 bases). In germline, CDR1 is SGDLS, CDR2 YYNGEE. Trimming removed 4 bases at V and 10 bases at J, with 15 bases between. The CDR3 length is 14 residues. CDR3: CASSSGDGKSPLHF. The CDR3 DNA reads TGTGCCAGCAGCTCGGGGGACGGGAAATCACCCCTCCACTTT. Drawing the rest from reference TRBV9 and TRBJ1-6, the complete variable domain is DSGVTQTPKHLITATGQRVTLRCSPRSGDLSVYWYQQSLDQGLQFLIQYYNGEERAKGNILERFSAQQFPDLHSELNLSSLELGDSALYFCASSSGDGKSPLHFGNGTRLTVT.

The chain recombines TRBV28 with TRBJ1-6; TRBD1 aligns across 8 bases. With V trimmed by 5 bases and J by 6 bases, 9 bases remained unmatched. Germline V gives CDR1 MDHEN, CDR2 SYDVKM. The CDR3 is 16 residues long. The CDR3 reads CASSQGAGGGNSPLHF. CDR3 nucleotides: TGTGCCAGCAGTCAAGGCGCAGGGGGCGGTAATTCACCCCTCCACTTT. Complete variable domain (other parts from reference TRBV28 and TRBJ1-6): DVKVTQSSRYLVKRTGEKVFLECVQDMDHENMFWYRQDPGLGLRLIYFSYDVKMKEKGDIPEGYSVSREKKERFSLILESASTNQTSMYLCASSQGAGGGNSPLHFGNGTRLTVT.

This clone has at least ten counts. V and J are TRBV5-1 and TRBJ2-7; D could derive from TRBD1 or TRBD2 (5 bases each). The V and J ends lost 1 base and 4 bases respectively, with 18 bases between them. Germline values: CDR1 SGHRS, CDR2 YFSETQ. The CDR3 covers 16 residues. CDR3 amino acids: CASSLFNPGARYEQYF. The CDR3 nucleotides read TGCGCCAGCAGCTTGTTCAACCCCGGGGCCAGGTACGAGCAGTACTTC. The variable domain in full, with the rest retrieved from reference TRBV5-1 and TRBJ2-7, is KAGVTQTPRYLIKTRGQQVTLSCSPISGHRSVSWYQQTPGQGLQFLFEYFSETQRNKGNFPGRFSGRQFSNSRSEMNVSTLELGDSALYLCASSLFNPGARYEQYFGPGTRLTVT.